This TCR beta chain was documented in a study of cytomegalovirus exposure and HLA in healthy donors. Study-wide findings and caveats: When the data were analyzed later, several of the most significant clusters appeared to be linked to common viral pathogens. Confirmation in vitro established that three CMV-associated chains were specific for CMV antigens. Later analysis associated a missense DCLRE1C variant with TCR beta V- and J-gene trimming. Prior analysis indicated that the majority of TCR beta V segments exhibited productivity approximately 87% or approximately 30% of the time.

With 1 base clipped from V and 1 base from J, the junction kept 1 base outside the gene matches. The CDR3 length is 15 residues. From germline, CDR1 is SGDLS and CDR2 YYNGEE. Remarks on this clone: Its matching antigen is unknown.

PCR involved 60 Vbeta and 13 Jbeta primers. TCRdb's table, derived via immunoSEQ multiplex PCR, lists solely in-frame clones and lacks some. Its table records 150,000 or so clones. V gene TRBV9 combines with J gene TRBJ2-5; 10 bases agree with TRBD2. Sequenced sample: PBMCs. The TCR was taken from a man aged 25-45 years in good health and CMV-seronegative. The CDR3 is CASSVSGRVQETQYF. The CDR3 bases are TGTGCCAGCAGCGTAAGCGGGAGGGTCCAAGAGACCCAGTACTTC.